This T cell receptor (beta chain) was found in a study of cytomegalovirus exposure and HLA in healthy donors. Study results and limitations: Cytomegalovirus status, reportedly, was diagnosed with high specificity and sensitivity by the classifier. Among TCR beta chains, those listed as cytomegalovirus-associated numbered 164.

Amplification used 60 Vbeta primers and 13 Jbeta primers. The repertoire was sequenced with immunoSEQ multiplex PCR; TCRdb's copy has only in-frame clones and lacks some. Here the sample spans 90,000 to 130,000 clones, 65% to 80% being singletons. The CDR3 is made up of 17 amino acids. V was trimmed by 3 bases and J by 7 bases, leaving 22 bases between them. CDR1 is KGHSH and CDR2 is LQKENI in the germline V gene. As for this clone: Its specificity is unknown.

This TCR derives from a woman aged 55-75 years in good health and CMV-seropositive. The sample consisted of PBMCs. The chain links TRBV18 to TRBJ2-1; perhaps TRBD2 as D (6 bases). The CDR3: CASSPTWGRTSRNEQFF. In DNA, the CDR3 is TGTGCCAGCTCACCCACTTGGGGGAGGACCTCTAGGAATGAGCAGTTCTTC. The full variable domain, in which reference TRBV18 and TRBJ2-1 provide the parts outside the CDR3, is NAGVMQNPRHLVRRRGQEARLRCSPMKGHSHVYWYRQLPEEGLKFMVYLQKENIIDESGMPKERFSAEFPKEGPSILRIQQVVRGDSAAYFCASSPTWGRTSRNEQFFGPGTRLTVL.